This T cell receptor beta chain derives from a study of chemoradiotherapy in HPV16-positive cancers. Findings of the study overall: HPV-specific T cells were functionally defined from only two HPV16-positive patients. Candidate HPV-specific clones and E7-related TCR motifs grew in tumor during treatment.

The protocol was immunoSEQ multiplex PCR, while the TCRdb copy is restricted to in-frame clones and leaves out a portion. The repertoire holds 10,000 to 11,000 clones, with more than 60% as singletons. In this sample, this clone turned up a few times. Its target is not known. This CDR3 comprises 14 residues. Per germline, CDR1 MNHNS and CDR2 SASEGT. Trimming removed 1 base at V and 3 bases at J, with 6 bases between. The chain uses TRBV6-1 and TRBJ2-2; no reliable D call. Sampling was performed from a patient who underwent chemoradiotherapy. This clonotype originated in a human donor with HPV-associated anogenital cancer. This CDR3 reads CASSEGVDTGELFF. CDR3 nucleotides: TGTGCCAGCAGTGAAGGGGTCGACACCGGGGAGCTGTTTTTT.